This T cell receptor beta chain was obtained from a study of T cell repertoires in cytomegalovirus infection (dated by TCRdb to between 2018 and 2021). A note on the overall study: Recently identified HLA-C-restricted CMV epitopes, whose presentation resists viral immunomodulation, were targeted by peptide stimulations together with well-studied HLA-B-restricted epitopes. Donor HLA type was relevant to the analysis, as public TCR beta signatures indicated carriage of CMV infection together with the matching HLA type.

The treatment or condition label here, explained by the study, means: in vitro stimulation with specific CMV peptide epitopes to enrich CMV-specific T cells. Regarding this clonotype: Its recognized antigen is unknown. There are no base qualities to consult, and no much larger clone falls within one base.

Trimming at the junction amounts to 1 base on V and 3 bases on J, and the germline ends lie 7 bases apart. Looking up the germline V gene yields CDR1 SGHVT and CDR2 SQSDAQ. Counted from cysteine to phenylalanine, this CDR3 has 15 amino acids. Only the CDR3 DNA stays, 45 bases, in frame from base 1. Overall study outcomes, separate from this receptor: The ex vivo response was dominated by HLA-C-restricted CMV-specific TCR beta clonotypes, which also provided the single most frequent clonotype in two of eight donors. Carriers of CMV infection plus the relevant HLA type were discriminated by the cumulative frequency of public TCR beta family members in the study cohort and in an independent roughly 400-donor cohort.

Reads for this sample came from an Illumina HiSeq 1500. TCRdb trimmed the raw reads at Q25, called clones with MiXCR and kept productive beta chains. Every entry covers one CDR3 protein and lists the most common genes and DNA from its rows. The sample records about a million distinct CDR3 sequences, approximately 30% of which are singletons. 13% of the sample is held by the ten biggest clonotypes. The chain joins TRBV7-4 to TRBJ2-6; 6 matching bases give a weak D call of TRBD2. The material sequenced was cultured CD8+ T cells from PBMCs, taken from culture after CMV antigen stimulation. The TCR was taken from a human donor in good health (CMV status not recorded). Some clones in this sample may be carry-over from other donors' samples. The DNA reads TGTGCCAGCAGCTTAGTCGGGGGTGGGGCCAACGTCCTGACTTTC. It is translated as CASSLVGGGANVLTF. With the rest looked up from the reference TRBV7-4 and TRBJ2-6 genes rather than sequenced, the full variable domain is GAGVSQSPRYKVAKRGRDVALRCDSISGHVTLYWYRQTLGQGSEVLTYSQSDAQRDKSGRPSGRFSAERPERSVSTLKIQRTEQGDSAVYLCASSLVGGGANVLTFGAGSRLTVL.